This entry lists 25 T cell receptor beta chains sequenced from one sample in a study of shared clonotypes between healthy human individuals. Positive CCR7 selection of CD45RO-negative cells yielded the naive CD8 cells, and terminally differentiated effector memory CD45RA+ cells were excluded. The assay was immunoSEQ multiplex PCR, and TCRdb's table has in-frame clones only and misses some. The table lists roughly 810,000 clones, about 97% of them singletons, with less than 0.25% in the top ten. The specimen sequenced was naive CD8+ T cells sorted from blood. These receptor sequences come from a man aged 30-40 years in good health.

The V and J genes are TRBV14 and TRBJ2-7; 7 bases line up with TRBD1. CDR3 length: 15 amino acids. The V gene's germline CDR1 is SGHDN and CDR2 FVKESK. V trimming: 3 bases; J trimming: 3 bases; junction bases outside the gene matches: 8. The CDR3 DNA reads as TGTGCCAGCAGCCACTCCGAGACAGGGAACTACGAGCAGTACTTC. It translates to CASSHSETGNYEQYF.

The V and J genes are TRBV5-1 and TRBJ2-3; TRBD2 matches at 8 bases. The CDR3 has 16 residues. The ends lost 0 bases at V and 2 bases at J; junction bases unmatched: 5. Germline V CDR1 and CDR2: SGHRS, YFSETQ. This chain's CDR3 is CASSLDIAGFTDTQYF. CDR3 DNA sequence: TGCGCCAGCAGCTTGGATATAGCGGGATTCACAGATACGCAGTATTTT.

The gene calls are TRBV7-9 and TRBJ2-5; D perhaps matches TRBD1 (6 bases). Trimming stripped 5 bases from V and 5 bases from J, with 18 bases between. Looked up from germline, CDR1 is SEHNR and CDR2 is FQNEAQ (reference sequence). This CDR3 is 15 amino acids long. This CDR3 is CASSDYGGGDETQYF. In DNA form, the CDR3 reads TGTGCCAGCAGCGACTACGGTGGGGGCGACGAGACCCAGTACTTC.

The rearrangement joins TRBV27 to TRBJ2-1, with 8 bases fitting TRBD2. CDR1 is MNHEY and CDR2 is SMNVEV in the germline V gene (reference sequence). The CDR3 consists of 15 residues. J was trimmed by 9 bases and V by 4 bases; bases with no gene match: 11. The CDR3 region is CASSSPGLVVSEQFF. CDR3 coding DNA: TGTGCCAGCAGTTCACCGGGACTAGTGGTTTCTGAGCAGTTCTTC.

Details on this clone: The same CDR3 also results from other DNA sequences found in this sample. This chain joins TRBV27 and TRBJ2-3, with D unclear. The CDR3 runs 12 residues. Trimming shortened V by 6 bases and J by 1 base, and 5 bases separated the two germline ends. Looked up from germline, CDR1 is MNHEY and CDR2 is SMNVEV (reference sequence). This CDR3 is CASSHRTDTQYF. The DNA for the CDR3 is TGTGCCAGCAGCCACCGCACAGATACGCAGTATTTT.

CDR3 in amino acids: CASSPGFGSNEQFF. The CDR3 DNA reads as TGTGCCAGCAGCCCCGGGTTTGGCTCCAATGAGCAGTTCTTC. The chain recombines TRBV7-3 with TRBJ2-1; D ambiguous. Germline V gene sequence: CDR1 SGHTA, CDR2 FQGTGA. This CDR3 has 14 amino acids. Trimming shortened V by 5 bases and J by 6 bases, and 14 bases separated the two germline ends.

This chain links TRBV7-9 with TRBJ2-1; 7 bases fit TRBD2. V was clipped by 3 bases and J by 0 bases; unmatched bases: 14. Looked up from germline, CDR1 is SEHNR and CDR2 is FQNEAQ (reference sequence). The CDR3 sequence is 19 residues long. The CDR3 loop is CASSFHPPRAGASYNEQFF. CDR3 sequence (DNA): TGTGCCAGCAGCTTTCACCCTCCACGGGCGGGAGCCTCCTACAATGAGCAGTTCTTC.

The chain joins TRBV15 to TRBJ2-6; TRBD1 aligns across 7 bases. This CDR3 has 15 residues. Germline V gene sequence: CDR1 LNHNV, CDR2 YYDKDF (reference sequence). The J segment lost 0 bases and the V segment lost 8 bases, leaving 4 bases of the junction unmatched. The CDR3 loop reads CATARGSSGANVLTF. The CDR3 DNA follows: TGTGCCACCGCCAGGGGGAGCTCTGGGGCCAACGTCCTGACTTTC.

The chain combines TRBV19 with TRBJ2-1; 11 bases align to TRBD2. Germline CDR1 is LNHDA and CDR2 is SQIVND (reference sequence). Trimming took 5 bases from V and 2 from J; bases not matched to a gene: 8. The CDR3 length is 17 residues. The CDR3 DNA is TGTGCCAGTAGTTTCGATCTAGCGGGAGGAACCTACAATGAGCAGTTCTTC. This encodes CASSFDLAGGTYNEQFF.

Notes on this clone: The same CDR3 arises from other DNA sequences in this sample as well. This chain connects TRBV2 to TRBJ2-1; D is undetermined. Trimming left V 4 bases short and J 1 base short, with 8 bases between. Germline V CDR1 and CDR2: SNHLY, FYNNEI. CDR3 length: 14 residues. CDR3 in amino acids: CASSGTGSYNEQFF. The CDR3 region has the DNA TGTGCCAGCAGTGGGACGGGTTCCTACAATGAGCAGTTCTTC.

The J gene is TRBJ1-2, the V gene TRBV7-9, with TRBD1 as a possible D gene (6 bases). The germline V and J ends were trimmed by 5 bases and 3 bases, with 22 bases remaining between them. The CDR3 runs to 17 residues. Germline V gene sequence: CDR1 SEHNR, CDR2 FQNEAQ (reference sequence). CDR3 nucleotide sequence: TGTGCCAGCAGCCCATCCTCCGGGACACTGGCAGACTATGGCTACACCTTC. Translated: CASSPSSGTLADYGYTF.

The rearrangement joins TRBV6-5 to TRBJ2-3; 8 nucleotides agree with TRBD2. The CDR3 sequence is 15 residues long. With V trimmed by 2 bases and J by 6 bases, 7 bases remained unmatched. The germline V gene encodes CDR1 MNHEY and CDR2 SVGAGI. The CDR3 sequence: CASSYLEAGVDTQYF. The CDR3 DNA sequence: TGTGCCAGCAGTTACCTCGAAGCGGGAGTTGATACGCAGTATTTT.

The CDR3 reads CASSQLLADHEQYF. The CDR3 region has the DNA TGCGCCAGCAGCCAACTTTTGGCGGACCACGAGCAGTACTTC. This rearrangement joins TRBV4-1 to TRBJ2-7; D not certain. V was shortened by 2 bases and J by 5 bases, with 13 bases between the two germline ends. CDR1 is MGHRA and CDR2 is YSYEKL in the germline V gene. This CDR3 is built from 14 residues.

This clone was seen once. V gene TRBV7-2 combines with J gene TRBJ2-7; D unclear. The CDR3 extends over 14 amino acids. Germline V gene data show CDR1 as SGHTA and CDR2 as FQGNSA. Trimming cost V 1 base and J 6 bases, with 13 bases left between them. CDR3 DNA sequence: TGTGCCAGCAGCTTAGGCCAAGGGATTTCCGAGCAGTACTTC. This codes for CASSLGQGISEQYF.

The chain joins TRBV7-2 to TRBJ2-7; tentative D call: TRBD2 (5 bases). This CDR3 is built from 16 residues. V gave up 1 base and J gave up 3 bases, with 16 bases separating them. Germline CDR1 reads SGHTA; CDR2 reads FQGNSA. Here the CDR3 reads CASSLVPQPDYYEQYF. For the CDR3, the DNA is TGTGCCAGCAGCTTAGTCCCCCAGCCAGACTACTACGAGCAGTACTTC.

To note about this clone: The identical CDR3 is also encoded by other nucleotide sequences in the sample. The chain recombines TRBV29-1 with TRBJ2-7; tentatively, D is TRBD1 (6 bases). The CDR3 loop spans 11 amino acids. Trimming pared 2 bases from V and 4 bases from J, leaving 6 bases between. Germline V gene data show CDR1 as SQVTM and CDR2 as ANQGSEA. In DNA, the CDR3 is TGCAGCGTTGAAAGGGGGTACGAGCAGTACTTC. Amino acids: CSVERGYEQYF.

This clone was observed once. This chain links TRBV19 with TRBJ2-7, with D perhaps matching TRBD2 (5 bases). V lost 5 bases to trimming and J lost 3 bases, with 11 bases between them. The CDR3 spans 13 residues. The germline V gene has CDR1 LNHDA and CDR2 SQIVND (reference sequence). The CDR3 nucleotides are TGTGCCAGTAGTCCCACGGCGGGCTACGAGCAGTACTTC. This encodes CASSPTAGYEQYF. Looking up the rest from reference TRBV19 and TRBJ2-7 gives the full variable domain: DGGITQSPKYLFRKEGQNVTLSCEQNLNHDAMYWYRQDPGQGLRLIYYSQIVNDFQKGDIAEGYSVSREKKESFPLTVTSAQKNPTAFYLCASSPTAGYEQYFGPGTRLTVT.

The CDR3 DNA reads as TGCAGTGCTAGAGTTGAGAATGAGCAGTTCTTC. It codes for CSARVENEQFF. V gene TRBV20-1 combines with J gene TRBJ2-1; no firm D call. V dropped 1 base and J dropped 7 bases, with 5 bases sitting between them. Germline values: CDR1 DFQATT, CDR2 SNEGSKA (reference sequence). The CDR3 has 11 amino acids.

The CDR3 loop is CASSLETYEQYF. The CDR3 DNA reads as TGTGCCAGCAGCTTGGAGACCTACGAGCAGTACTTC. The chain combines TRBV5-4 with TRBJ2-7; no reliable D call. Per germline, CDR1 SGHNT and CDR2 YYREEE (reference sequence). V lost 0 bases, J lost 2 bases, and 3 bases lay in between. The CDR3 consists of 12 residues.

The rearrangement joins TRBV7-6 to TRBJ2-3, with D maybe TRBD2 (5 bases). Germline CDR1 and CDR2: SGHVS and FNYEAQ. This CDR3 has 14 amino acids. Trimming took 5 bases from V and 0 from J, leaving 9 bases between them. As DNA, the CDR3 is TGTGCCAGCAGCCTCCGGACTAGCACAGATACGCAGTATTTT. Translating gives CASSLRTSTDTQYF.

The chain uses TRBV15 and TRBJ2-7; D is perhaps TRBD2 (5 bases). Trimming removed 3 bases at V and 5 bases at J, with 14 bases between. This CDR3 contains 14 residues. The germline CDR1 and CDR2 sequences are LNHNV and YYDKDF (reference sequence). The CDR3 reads CATSSRLASHEQYF. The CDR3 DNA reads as TGTGCCACCAGCAGCCGGCTAGCTTCGCACGAGCAGTACTTC. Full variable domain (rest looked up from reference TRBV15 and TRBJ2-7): DAMVIQNPRYQVTQFGKPVTLSCSQTLNHNVMYWYQQKSSQAPKLLFHYYDKDFNNEADTPDNFQSRRPNTSFCFLDIRSPGLGDTAMYLCATSSRLASHEQYFGPGTRLTVT.

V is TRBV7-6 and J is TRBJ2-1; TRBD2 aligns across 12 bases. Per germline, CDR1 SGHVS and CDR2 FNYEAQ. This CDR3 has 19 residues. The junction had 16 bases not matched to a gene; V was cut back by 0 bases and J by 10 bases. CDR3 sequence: CASSLAWTSGIQKTLEQFF. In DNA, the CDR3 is TGTGCCAGCAGCTTAGCGTGGACTAGCGGGATCCAAAAAACCCTCGAGCAGTTCTTC.

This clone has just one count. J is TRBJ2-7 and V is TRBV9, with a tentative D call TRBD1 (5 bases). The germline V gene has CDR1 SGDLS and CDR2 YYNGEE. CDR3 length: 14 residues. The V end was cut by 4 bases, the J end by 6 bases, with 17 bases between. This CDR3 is CASSPGRGAREQYF. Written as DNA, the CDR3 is TGTGCCAGCAGCCCCGGAAGGGGTGCTCGCGAGCAGTACTTC.

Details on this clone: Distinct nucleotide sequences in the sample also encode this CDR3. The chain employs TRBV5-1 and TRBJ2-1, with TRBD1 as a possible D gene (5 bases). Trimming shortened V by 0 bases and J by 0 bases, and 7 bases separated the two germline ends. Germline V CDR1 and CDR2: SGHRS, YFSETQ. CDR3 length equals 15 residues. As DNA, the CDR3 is TGCGCCAGCAGCTTGGGACAGAGCTCCTACAATGAGCAGTTCTTC. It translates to CASSLGQSSYNEQFF.

Here the CDR3 reads CASSLEAKAGVYYEQYF. CDR3 DNA: TGTGCCAGCAGCTTAGAGGCCAAGGCGGGAGTTTACTACGAGCAGTACTTC. V and J are TRBV11-2 and TRBJ2-7; 7 nucleotides align to TRBD2. The germline V gene has CDR1 SGHAT and CDR2 FQNNGV. The CDR3 runs to 17 residues. V was clipped by 0 bases and J by 3 bases; unmatched bases: 11.